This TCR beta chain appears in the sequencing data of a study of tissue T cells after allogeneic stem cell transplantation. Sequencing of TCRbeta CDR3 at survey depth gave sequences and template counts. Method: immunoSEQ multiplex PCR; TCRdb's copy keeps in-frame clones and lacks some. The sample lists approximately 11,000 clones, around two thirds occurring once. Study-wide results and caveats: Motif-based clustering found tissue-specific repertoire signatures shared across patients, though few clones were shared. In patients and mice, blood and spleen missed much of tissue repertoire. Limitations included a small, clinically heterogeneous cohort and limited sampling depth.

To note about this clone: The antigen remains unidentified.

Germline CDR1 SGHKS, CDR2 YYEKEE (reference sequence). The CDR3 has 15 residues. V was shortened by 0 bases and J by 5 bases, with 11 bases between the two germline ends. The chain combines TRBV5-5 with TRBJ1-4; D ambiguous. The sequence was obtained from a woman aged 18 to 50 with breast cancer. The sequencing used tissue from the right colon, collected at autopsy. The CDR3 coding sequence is TGTGCCAGCAGCTTGGGCGCCGGGGAGAATGAAAAACTGTTTTTT. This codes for CASSLGAGENEKLFF.